One and the same sample provided the 20 T cell receptor beta chains below, sequenced in a study of post-analysis software for immune sequencing data. Study outcomes and limitations: TRBV5-6, TRBV5-1 and TRBV20-1 were among 4 or 5 TRBV segments more frequent in patients than controls.

Every TCR beta cDNA library bore unique molecular identifiers. MiXCR, run by TCRdb on the PCR reads, gives a single entry per CDR3 protein. This sample yields about 460,000 distinct CDR3 sequences, of which roughly 45% are seen a single time; 9% to 13% belongs to the top ten. Which antigens these TCRs recognize remains unknown. Sequenced sample: blood. All receptors derive from a girl between 10 and 17 years old with multiple sclerosis.

This chain connects TRBV6-2 or TRBV6-3 to TRBJ2-7, with unresolved D. The better agreement between TRBJ2-5 and the DNA end casts doubt on the J call. The germline V gene has CDR1 MNHEY and CDR2 SVGEGT. CDR3 length: 13 amino acids. CDR3 in amino acids: CASSYWVEETQYF. The CDR3 nucleotides read TGTGCCAGCAGTTATTGGGTAGAAGAGACCCAGTACTTC.

The chain links TRBV6-2 or TRBV6-3 to TRBJ2-1, with D maybe TRBD2 (5 bases). V gave up 7 bases and J gave up 8 bases, with 27 bases separating them. Germline CDR1 is MNHEY and CDR2 is SVGEGT. This CDR3 contains 17 residues. The CDR3 DNA reads as TGTGCCAGCACTTTCTCTGTGGATGGTCGGGATGTCGATGAGCAGTTCTTC. It translates to CASTFSVDGRDVDEQFF.

This clonotype was counted between two and nine times. The genes are TRBV5-1 and TRBJ2-1; a possible D gene is TRBD1 (6 bases). The CDR3 sequence is 14 residues long. Trimming left V 5 bases short and J 8 bases short, with 17 bases between. The germline gives CDR1 SGHRS, CDR2 YFSETQ. In DNA form, the CDR3 reads TGCGCCAGCAGTCCGACAGGAGAGGGCTATGAGCAGTTCTTC. Translation gives CASSPTGEGYEQFF.

This clonotype was seen a handful of times. This chain connects TRBV12-3 or TRBV12-4 to TRBJ2-1; D remains ambiguous. This CDR3 has 13 amino acids. V was shortened by 3 bases and J by 2 bases, with 5 bases between the two germline ends. The CDR3 protein is CASSFRAYNEQFF. The CDR3 DNA reads TGTGCCAGCAGTTTTCGGGCCTACAATGAGCAGTTCTTC.

The rearrangement links TRBV20-1 to TRBJ2-3; 7 positions agree with TRBD2. Germline values: CDR1 DFQATT, CDR2 SNEGSKA (reference sequence). Trimming cost V 1 base and J 3 bases; bases outside gene matches: 4. The CDR3 extends over 14 amino acids. The CDR3 reads CSARVGRTTDTQYF. Here the CDR3 DNA reads TGCAGTGCTAGAGTCGGGAGGACGACAGATACGCAGTATTTT.

The V call is TRBV27, the J call TRBJ2-5, with D possibly matching TRBD2 (5 bases). Trimming took 6 bases from V and 2 from J, leaving 16 bases between them. CDR1 is MNHEY and CDR2 is SMNVEV in the germline V gene (reference sequence). This CDR3 spans 15 amino acids. The CDR3 sequence is CASRGGFPGQETQYF. CDR3 nucleotide sequence: TGTGCCAGCAGAGGTGGGTTTCCGGGGCAAGAGACCCAGTACTTC.

The rearrangement links TRBV20-1 to TRBJ1-2, with D unclear. V was cut by 5 bases and J by 5 bases, with 9 bases left in between. Germline CDR1 and CDR2: DFQATT and SNEGSKA (reference sequence). The CDR3 runs 11 residues. Here the CDR3 reads CSADGGYGYTF. CDR3 in DNA: TGCAGTGCTGATGGCGGGTATGGCTACACCTTC.

This clonotype appeared a few times. This sequence joins TRBV7-3 and TRBJ2-1; D may match TRBD1 or TRBD2 (8 bases each). CDR1 is SGHTA and CDR2 is FQGTGA in the germline V gene. V was trimmed by 2 bases and J by 9 bases, leaving 17 bases between them. The CDR3 has 15 residues. CDR3 protein: CASSLQDRAGGEQFF. CDR3 coding DNA: TGTGCCAGCAGCTTACAGGACAGGGCGGGGGGTGAGCAGTTCTTC.

This clonotype was observed a few times. Relative to the germline gene, one junction end is altered; a read error may explain this. This sequence joins TRBV7-2 and TRBJ2-5; 7 nucleotides agree with TRBD1. There are 14 residues in the CDR3. Germline lookup yields CDR1 SGHTA and CDR2 FQGNSA. Here the CDR3 DNA reads TGTGCCAGCAGCTCAGGACAGGCACGCGAGACCCAGTACTTT. Protein product: CASSSGQARETQYF. Supplemented by reference TRBV7-2 and TRBJ2-5, the full variable domain reads GAGVSQSPSNKVTEKGKDVELRCDPISGHTALYWYRQSLGQGLEFLIYFQGNSAPDKSGLPSDRFSAERTGGSVSTLTIQRTQQEDSAVYLCASSSGQARETQYFGPGTRLLVL.

This sequence joins TRBV4-3 and TRBJ1-2, with TRBD1 as a possible D gene (6 bases). The germline V gene has CDR1 LGHNA and CDR2 YSLEER. The V and J ends lost 0 bases and 0 bases respectively, with 11 bases between them. This CDR3 region has 16 residues. CDR3 protein: CASSQDGQGPNYGYTF. The CDR3 region has the DNA TGCGCCAGCAGCCAAGACGGGCAGGGGCCTAACTATGGCTACACCTTC.

This chain connects TRBV6-2 or TRBV6-3 to TRBJ2-4, with 8 bases fitting TRBD2. Gene TRBJ2-7 matches the end of the DNA better, so the J call may be wrong. Germline-derived CDR1 and CDR2 are MNHEY and SVGEGT. CDR3 size: 16 residues. CDR3 protein: CASSYEGLVGNYEQYF. Written as DNA, the CDR3 is TGTGCCAGCAGTTACGAGGGACTAGTGGGCAACTACGAGCAGTACTTC.

This clonotype was counted a few times. V and J are TRBV15 and TRBJ2-5, with D perhaps matching TRBD1 or TRBD2 (5 bases each). Germline V gene lookup returns CDR1 LNHNV and CDR2 YYDKDF (reference sequence). This CDR3 is 15 amino acids long. With 7 bases removed from V and 1 base from J, the gap between germline ends came to 16 bases. CDR3 sequence reads: CATTRDPLVQETQYF. The CDR3 coding sequence is TGTGCCACCACTCGGGACCCCTTGGTCCAAGAGACCCAGTACTTC. Using reference TRBV15 and TRBJ2-5 for the parts outside the CDR3, the full variable domain is DAMVIQNPRYQVTQFGKPVTLSCSQTLNHNVMYWYQQKSSQAPKLLFHYYDKDFNNEADTPDNFQSRRPNTSFCFLDIRSPGLGDTAMYLCATTRDPLVQETQYFGPGTRLLVL.

This clonotype came up a few times. The chain carries TRBV20-1 and TRBJ2-1; TRBD2 aligns across 7 bases. This CDR3 spans 17 amino acids. V shed 1 base and J 8 bases; nucleotides not matched to a gene: 17. Germline V lookup: CDR1 DFQATT, CDR2 SNEGSKA (reference sequence). The CDR3 region has the DNA TGCAGTGCTAGAGTCCCCGCGGGAGAGGGTTATGGATATGAGCAGTTCTTC. This gives the protein CSARVPAGEGYGYEQFF.

The genes are TRBV4-1 and TRBJ2-7; D is possibly TRBD2 (5 bases). The CDR3 runs 15 residues. V was cut by 0 bases and J by 0 bases, with 9 bases left in between. Germline V CDR1 and CDR2: MGHRA, YSYEKL. DNA for the CDR3: TGCGCCAGCAGCCAAGAATTCGGAGGCTCCTACGAGCAGTACTTC. This sequence encodes CASSQEFGGSYEQYF.

The gene calls are TRBV7-2 and TRBJ2-5, with 10 bases matching TRBD2. CDR3 size: 15 residues. The germline V gene encodes CDR1 SGHTA and CDR2 FQGNSA. The V gene end was trimmed by 5 bases and the J gene end by 4 bases; junction bases not matched to a gene: 7. CDR3 region: CASSLSSGRAETQYF. DNA for the CDR3: TGTGCCAGCAGCCTATCGAGCGGGAGGGCAGAGACCCAGTACTTC.

The chain recombines TRBV7-8 with TRBJ2-5, with TRBD2 as a possible D gene (6 bases). Trimming stripped 5 bases from V and 3 bases from J, with 16 bases between. This CDR3 has 15 amino acids. In germline, CDR1 is SGHVS, CDR2 FQNEAQ. The CDR3 protein is CASSLAGRREETQYF. CDR3 DNA sequence: TGTGCCAGCAGCCTTGCGGGGCGCCGAGAAGAGACCCAGTACTTC.

The genes are TRBV12-3 or TRBV12-4 and TRBJ1-1; D remains unclear. The CDR3 runs to 14 residues. V dropped 6 bases and J dropped 3 bases, with 14 bases sitting between them. Here the CDR3 reads CASRFAPRYTEAFF. The CDR3 DNA reads as TGTGCCAGCAGGTTTGCACCGAGGTACACTGAAGCTTTCTTT.

This clonotype showed up just a few times. This rearrangement joins TRBV4-1 to TRBJ2-7; D may match TRBD1 or TRBD2 (5 bases each). Trimming took off 6 bases at V and 4 bases at J, with 22 bases between the two ends. The length of the CDR3 is 16 residues. CDR1 and CDR2 from the germline V gene are MGHRA and YSYEKL. CDR3 protein: CASSFSGATGIYEQYF. The CDR3 nucleotides are TGCGCCAGCAGTTTCTCTGGGGCGACGGGGATATACGAGCAGTACTTC.

With respect to this clonotype: A read error may produce the germline difference seen at one junction end. The CDR3 is CSVEVVDTQYF. As DNA, the CDR3 is TGCAGCGTCGAAGTGGTAGATACGCAGTATTTT. The chain carries TRBV29-1 and TRBJ2-3; D unresolved. CDR3 size: 11 residues. Germline V gives CDR1 SQVTM, CDR2 ANQGSEA.

The chain recombines TRBV12-3 or TRBV12-4 with TRBJ2-1; 13 nucleotides align to TRBD2. The CDR3 runs 16 residues. The V and J ends lost 8 bases and 8 bases, in that order; junction bases with no gene match: 12. The CDR3 nucleotides read TGTGCCAGCCTGGCCGGACTAGCGGGAGTGGGGGATGAGCAGTTCTTC. Translation gives CASLAGLAGVGDEQFF.